Given below is one T cell receptor beta chain in context. Its cognate antigen is unknown. This entry is derived from a study of T cell responses to AZD1222 COVID-19 vaccine. As for the study in general: Pooled together were second doses at about 4 or about 12 weeks.

Findings of the study overall: Donors, mostly white British, included more females; clonal diversity was possibly underestimated.

The method was immunoSEQ multiplex PCR; TCRdb's version includes in-frame clones alone and lacks a portion of them. The repertoire holds 100,000 or so clones, roughly 90% seen once, with around 3% in the top ten. Per the germline V gene, CDR1 is MNHEY and CDR2 is SVGAGI. This CDR3 contains 13 residues. The V segment lost 0 bases and the J segment 19 bases; nucleotides outside the gene matches: 7. This sequence was found in an adult in good health. This rearrangement joins TRBV6-5 to TRBJ1-6; 9 nucleotides line up with TRBD1. This specimen was peripheral blood, taken on day 0 of AZD1222 vaccination. CDR3 amino acids: CASSYSRGTGRHF. DNA of the CDR3: TGTGCCAGCAGTTACTCGAGAGGGACAGGGCGACACTTT.